This T cell receptor (beta chain) was found in a study of blood T cells in healthy people across ages. Across the study: There was about one barcoded beta molecule captured by template switching per two T cells. Broader study findings: Not knowing donor CMV status may have confounded expanded clonotype changes. TCR beta diversity, measured per million T cells, fell in a roughly linear way with age.

A second PCR, run for about 6 to 11 cycles, used a sample-barcoded 5' primer plus a J-beta primer mix. TCRdb itself ran the 5' RACE reads through MiXCR, one entry per CDR3 protein. The table records 730,000 or so distinct CDR3 sequences, 40% to 45% of them present only once. Notes on this clonotype: Its antigen is unknown.

The CDR3 totals 14 residues. CDR1 is DFQATT and CDR2 is SNEGSKA in the germline V gene (reference sequence). Trimming removed 4 bases from V and 4 bases from J, with 16 bases in between. The sequence derives from a man of 80 years or more in good health. The sequencing sample was made of blood. J is TRBJ1-2 and V is TRBV20-1; D remains ambiguous. Here the CDR3 DNA reads TGCAGTGCTACCCCTCGCCGGGGTGGCTATGGCTACACCTTC. Protein sequence: CSATPRRGGYGYTF.